This TCR beta chain stems from a study of blood T cell repertoires in COVID-19. Study-wide background: Samples representing acute and convalescent COVID-19 were sourced from the United States, Italy and Spain.

Membership in each cohort depended on participant-reported clinical history. Recovered participants had two consecutive negative NP/OP PCR tests, healthcare professional clearance, or symptom resolution. The assay was immunoSEQ multiplex PCR, and TCRdb's table has in-frame clones only and misses some. The data show more than 350,000 clones, 75% to 90% seen once. This CDR3 contains 14 residues. CDR1 is SGDLS, CDR2 YYNGEE, per germline. J gave up 1 base and V 3 bases, and 3 bases lay outside the gene matches. This TCR derives from a man aged 18 to 29 who had recovered from COVID-19. Sample: PBMCs or T cells enriched from blood (not recorded which). This rearrangement joins TRBV9 to TRBJ2-5; 7 nucleotides line up with TRBD2. CDR3 DNA: TGTGCCAGCAGCGAAGGGAGGGCCCAAGAGACCCAGTACTTC. Translated, it gives CASSEGRAQETQYF.